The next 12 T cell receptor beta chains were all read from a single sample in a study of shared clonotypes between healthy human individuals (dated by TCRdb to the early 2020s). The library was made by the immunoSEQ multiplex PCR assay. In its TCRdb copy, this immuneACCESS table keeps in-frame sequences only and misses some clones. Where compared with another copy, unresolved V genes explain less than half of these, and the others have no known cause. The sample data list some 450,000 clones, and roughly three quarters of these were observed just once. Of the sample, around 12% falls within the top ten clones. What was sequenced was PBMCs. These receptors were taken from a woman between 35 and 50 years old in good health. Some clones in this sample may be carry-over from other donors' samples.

In nucleotides, the CDR3 is TGCAGCGGCGAACTAGCGGGGTCAGATACGCAGTATTTT. Encoded protein: CSGELAGSDTQYF. The V call is TRBV29-1, the J call TRBJ2-3, with 10 bases fitting TRBD2. The CDR3 is made up of 13 amino acids. Germline CDR1 and CDR2: SQVTM and ANQGSEA. The trim removed 7 bases at V and 4 bases at J, leaving 5 bases unmatched.

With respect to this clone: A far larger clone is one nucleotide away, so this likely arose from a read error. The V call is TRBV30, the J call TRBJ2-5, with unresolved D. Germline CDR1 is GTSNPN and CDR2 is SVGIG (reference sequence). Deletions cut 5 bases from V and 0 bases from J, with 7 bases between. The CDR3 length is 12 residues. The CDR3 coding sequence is TGTGCCTGGGGAACGGACCAAGAGACCCAGTACTTC. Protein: CAWGTDQETQYF.

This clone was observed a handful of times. CDR3 nucleotide sequence: TGTGCCAGCAGCCACCGTACGAACACTGAAGCTTTCTTT. The encoded protein is CASSHRTNTEAFF. The J gene is TRBJ1-1, the V gene TRBV6-1, with D uncertain. This CDR3 spans 13 amino acids. Trimming stripped 6 bases from V and 1 base from J, with 9 bases between. Germline lookup yields CDR1 MNHNS and CDR2 SASEGT.

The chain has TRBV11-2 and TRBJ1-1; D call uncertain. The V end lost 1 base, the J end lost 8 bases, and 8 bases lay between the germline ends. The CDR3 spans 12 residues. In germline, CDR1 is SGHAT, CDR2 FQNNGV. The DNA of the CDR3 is TGTGCCAGCAGCTTAGTTGTCGAGGAAGCTTTCTTT. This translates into CASSLVVEEAFF.

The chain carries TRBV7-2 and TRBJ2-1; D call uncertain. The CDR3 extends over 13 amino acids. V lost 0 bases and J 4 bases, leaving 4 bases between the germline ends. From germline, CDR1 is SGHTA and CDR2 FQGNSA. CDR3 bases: TGTGCCAGCAGCTTAGCGGAGTACAATGAGCAGTTCTTC. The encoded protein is CASSLAEYNEQFF.

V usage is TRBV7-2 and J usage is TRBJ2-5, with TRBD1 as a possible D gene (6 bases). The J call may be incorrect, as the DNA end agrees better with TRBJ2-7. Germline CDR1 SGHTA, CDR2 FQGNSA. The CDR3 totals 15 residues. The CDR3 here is CASSLGWTENYEQYF. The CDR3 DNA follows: TGTGCCAGCAGCTTAGGGTGGACAGAAAACTACGAGCAGTACTTC.

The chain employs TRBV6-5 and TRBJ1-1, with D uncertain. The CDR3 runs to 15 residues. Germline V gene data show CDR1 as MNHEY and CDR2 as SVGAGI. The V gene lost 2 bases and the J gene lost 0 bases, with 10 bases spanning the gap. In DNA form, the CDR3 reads TGTGCCAGCAGTTACGTGGGTCGGTTGAACACTGAAGCTTTCTTT. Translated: CASSYVGRLNTEAFF.

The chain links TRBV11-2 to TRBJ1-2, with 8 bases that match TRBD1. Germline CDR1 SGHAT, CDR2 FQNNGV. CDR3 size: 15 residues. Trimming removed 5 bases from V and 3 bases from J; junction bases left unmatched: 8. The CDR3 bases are TGTGCCAGCAGCATCAGGGGGCTTATTGACTATGGCTACACCTTC. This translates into CASSIRGLIDYGYTF.

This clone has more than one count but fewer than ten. CDR3 loop: CASSSTGSTYNEQFF. The CDR3 coding sequence is TGTGCCAGCAGCTCGACAGGGTCGACCTACAATGAGCAGTTCTTC. V is TRBV5-6 and J is TRBJ2-1, with TRBD1 matching 7 bases. There are 15 residues in the CDR3. V trimming: 3 bases; J trimming: 2 bases; junction bases outside the gene matches: 5. CDR1 is SGHDT, CDR2 YYEEEE, per germline.

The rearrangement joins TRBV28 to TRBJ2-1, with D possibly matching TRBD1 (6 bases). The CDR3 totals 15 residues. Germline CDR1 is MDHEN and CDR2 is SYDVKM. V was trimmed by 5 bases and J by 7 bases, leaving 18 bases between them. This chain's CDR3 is CASSEGPGVVNEQFF. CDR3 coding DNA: TGTGCCAGCAGTGAGGGTCCAGGGGTGGTGAATGAGCAGTTCTTC.

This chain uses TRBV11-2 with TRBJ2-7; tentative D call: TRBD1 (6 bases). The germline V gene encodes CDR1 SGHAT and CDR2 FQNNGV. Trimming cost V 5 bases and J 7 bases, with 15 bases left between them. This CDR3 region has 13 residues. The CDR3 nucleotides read TGTGCCAGCAGCACAAGAATTGGGACAGAGCAGTACTTC. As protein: CASSTRIGTEQYF.

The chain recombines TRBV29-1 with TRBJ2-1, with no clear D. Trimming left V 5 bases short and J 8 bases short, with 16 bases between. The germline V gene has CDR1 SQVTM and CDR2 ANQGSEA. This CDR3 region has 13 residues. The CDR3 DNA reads TGCAGCGTTACACACCCTTCTAAGGATGAGCAGTTCTTC. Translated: CSVTHPSKDEQFF.